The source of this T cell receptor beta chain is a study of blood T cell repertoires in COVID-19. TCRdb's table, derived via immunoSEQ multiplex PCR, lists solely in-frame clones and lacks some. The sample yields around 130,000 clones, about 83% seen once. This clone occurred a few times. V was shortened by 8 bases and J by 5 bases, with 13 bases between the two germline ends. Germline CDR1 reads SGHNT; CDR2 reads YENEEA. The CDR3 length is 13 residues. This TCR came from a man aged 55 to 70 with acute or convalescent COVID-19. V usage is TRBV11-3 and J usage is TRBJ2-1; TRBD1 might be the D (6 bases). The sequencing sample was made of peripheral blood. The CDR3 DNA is TGTGCCAGCGGTGGGACAACCAACAATGAGCAGTTCTTC. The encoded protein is CASGGTTNNEQFF.